Below are 25 T cell receptor beta chains sequenced from a single sample in a study of blood T cell repertoires in COVID-19. The assay was immunoSEQ multiplex PCR, and TCRdb's table has in-frame clones only and misses some. The repertoire holds tens of thousands of clones, with about four fifths as singletons. Sequencing was done on a sample of peripheral blood. The source is a human donor in a cohort sampled during active COVID-19.

The chain combines TRBV9 with TRBJ2-7; weak D call: TRBD2 (7 bases). The V gene lost 4 bases and the J gene lost 5 bases, with 19 bases spanning the gap. This CDR3 comprises 15 residues. Germline V gene lookup returns CDR1 SGDLS and CDR2 YYNGEE. CDR3 sequence reads: CASSPGTGGPHEQYF. Written as DNA, the CDR3 is TGTGCCAGCAGCCCCGGAACCGGGGGGCCCCACGAGCAGTACTTC.

In its sample, this clone was seen a few times. V is TRBV18 and J is TRBJ1-6; D gene unclear. The CDR3 totals 14 residues. Trimming shortened V by 3 bases and J by 13 bases, and 16 bases separated the two germline ends. The V gene's germline CDR1 is KGHSH and CDR2 LQKENI. The chain's CDR3 is CASSPSVILPPLHF. CDR3 in DNA: TGTGCCAGCTCACCTTCGGTCATTTTACCGCCCCTCCACTTT.

The genes are TRBV7-8 and TRBJ2-1, with a weak D call TRBD2 (5 bases). The CDR3 runs 16 residues. The ends were cut back, 6 bases at V and 7 bases at J, with 22 bases in the middle. Germline CDR1 SGHVS, CDR2 FQNEAQ. CDR3: CASSSKSRLPTNEQFF. CDR3 sequence (DNA): TGTGCCAGCAGTTCTAAATCGAGACTACCCACAAATGAGCAGTTCTTC.

V is TRBV2 and J is TRBJ2-1; D may be TRBD1 (6 bases). V was cut by 4 bases and J by 6 bases, with 7 bases left in between. The CDR3 runs to 12 residues. Germline V gene data show CDR1 as SNHLY and CDR2 as FYNNEI. The CDR3 DNA follows: TGTGCCAGCAGTGGACAGGCCAATGAGCAGTTCTTC. It yields the protein CASSGQANEQFF.

The rearrangement joins TRBV3-1 (or the pseudogene TRBV3-2) to TRBJ2-1; 8 bases map to TRBD1. Germline lookup yields CDR1 LGHDT and CDR2 YNNKEL (reference sequence). The CDR3 contains 15 residues. Losses at the gene ends were 4 bases for V and 5 bases for J; bases not matched to a gene: 7. The CDR3 loop is CASSPPGTGNNEQFF. CDR3 nucleotide sequence: TGTGCCAGCAGCCCTCCCGGGACAGGCAACAATGAGCAGTTCTTC.

The chain uses TRBV18 and TRBJ1-3; unclear D gene. CDR1 and CDR2 (germline): KGHSH, LQKENI. The length of the CDR3 is 16 residues. Trimming took 4 bases from V and 0 from J, leaving 13 bases between them. The CDR3 reads CASSLKGEDSGNTIYF. Here the CDR3 DNA reads TGTGCCAGCTCACTAAAAGGAGAAGACTCTGGAAACACCATATATTTT. The variable domain in full, with the rest retrieved from reference TRBV18 and TRBJ1-3, is NAGVMQNPRHLVRRRGQEARLRCSPMKGHSHVYWYRQLPEEGLKFMVYLQKENIIDESGMPKERFSAEFPKEGPSILRIQQVVRGDSAAYFCASSLKGEDSGNTIYFGEGSWLTVV.

This CDR3 reads CASSGAGGPYSGNTIYF. The CDR3 coding sequence is TGTGCCAGCAGTGGGGCAGGGGGCCCTTACTCTGGAAACACCATATATTTT. The chain recombines TRBV6-1 with TRBJ1-3; TRBD1 aligns across 8 bases. J lost 0 bases, V lost 4 bases, and 8 bases had no gene match. The germline gives CDR1 MNHNS, CDR2 SASEGT. The CDR3 runs 17 residues.

This chain links TRBV9 with TRBJ2-1; 13 nucleotides match TRBD2. The CDR3 is 15 residues long. CDR1 and CDR2 from the germline V gene are SGDLS and YYNGEE. V shed 4 bases and J 5 bases; nucleotides not matched to a gene: 3. As DNA, the CDR3 is TGTGCCAGCAGCCCCGGGACTAGCGGGGACAATGAGCAGTTCTTC. Its protein is CASSPGTSGDNEQFF. The full variable domain, with the rest looked up from reference TRBV9 and TRBJ2-1, is DSGVTQTPKHLITATGQRVTLRCSPRSGDLSVYWYQQSLDQGLQFLIQYYNGEERAKGNILERFSAQQFPDLHSELNLSSLELGDSALYFCASSPGTSGDNEQFFGPGTRLTVL.

The chain recombines TRBV5-4 with TRBJ2-7, with 7 positions matching TRBD1. From germline, CDR1 is SGHNT and CDR2 YYREEE (reference sequence). The CDR3 consists of 13 residues. Trimming at V came to 6 bases and at J to 4 bases, leaving 7 bases not matched to a gene. For the CDR3, the DNA is TGTGCCAGCAAACAACAGGGGTTGTACGAGCAGTACTTC. It encodes CASKQQGLYEQYF.

This rearrangement joins TRBV6-1 to TRBJ2-1; TRBD2 agrees at 11 bases. With 4 bases clipped from V and 10 bases from J, the junction kept 15 bases outside the gene matches. Germline loops: CDR1 MNHNS, CDR2 SASEGT. The CDR3 is 17 amino acids. The CDR3 sequence: CASSVSTSGGAMGEQFF. CDR3 DNA sequence: TGTGCCAGCAGTGTGTCTACTAGCGGGGGCGCCATGGGAGAGCAGTTCTTC.

The chain has TRBV15 and TRBJ1-4, with no clear D. Trimming cost V 4 bases and J 8 bases, with 17 bases left between them. The CDR3 extends over 15 amino acids. Germline CDR1 reads LNHNV; CDR2 reads YYDKDF (reference sequence). CDR3 sequence reads: CATSKTGPSREKLFF. The CDR3 bases are TGTGCCACCAGCAAAACCGGGCCTAGCAGGGAAAAACTGTTTTTT.

This clone was seen only once. The gene calls are TRBV5-6 and TRBJ2-5; the match to TRBD1 covers 9 bases. With V trimmed by 2 bases and J by 5 bases, 7 bases remained unmatched. Germline values: CDR1 SGHDT, CDR2 YYEEEE. The CDR3 is 15 amino acids. CDR3 sequence: CASSFGTGIWETQYF. CDR3 DNA: TGTGCCAGCAGCTTTGGGACAGGGATTTGGGAGACCCAGTACTTC.

This chain uses TRBV6-5 with TRBJ2-7, with 11 bases fitting TRBD1. The germline CDR1 and CDR2 sequences are MNHEY and SVGAGI. V was pared by 4 bases and J by 4 bases, with 3 bases of the junction left unmatched. This CDR3 contains 14 residues. The DNA for the CDR3 is TGTGCCAGCAGTTGGACAGGGGGCATATACGAGCAGTACTTC. As protein: CASSWTGGIYEQYF.

This clone was seen a single time. V is TRBV5-1 and J is TRBJ2-3, with TRBD1 matching 7 bases. Germline CDR1 SGHRS, CDR2 YFSETQ. The junction had 4 bases not matched to a gene; V was cut back by 1 base and J by 2 bases. CDR3 length equals 15 residues. The CDR3 sequence: CASSLTGVFTDTQYF. CDR3 DNA: TGCGCCAGCAGCTTGACAGGGGTTTTCACAGATACGCAGTATTTT.

J is TRBJ2-6 and V is TRBV5-1; TRBD1 matches 7 bases. The V gene's germline CDR1 is SGHRS and CDR2 YFSETQ. The CDR3 extends over 15 amino acids. J lost 2 bases, V lost 4 bases, and 3 bases had no gene match. The CDR3 coding sequence is TGCGCCAGCAGCCCTGACAGGGCTGGGGCCAACGTCCTGACTTTC. Its protein is CASSPDRAGANVLTF.

The gene calls are TRBV5-1 and TRBJ1-4; a possible D gene is TRBD1 (6 bases). The ends were cut back, 2 bases at V and 3 bases at J, with 8 bases in the middle. Germline assignment: CDR1 SGHRS and CDR2 YFSETQ. CDR3 length equals 14 residues. The CDR3, as DNA: TGCGCCAGCAGCTTACAGGGATCTAATGAAAAACTGTTTTTT. It yields the protein CASSLQGSNEKLFF.

This rearrangement joins TRBV9 to TRBJ1-4; possibly TRBD1 for D (5 bases). Trimming shortened V by 3 bases and J by 2 bases, and 8 bases separated the two germline ends. The CDR3 totals 14 residues. CDR1 and CDR2 (germline): SGDLS, YYNGEE. CDR3 loop: CASSAGGTNEKLFF. In DNA, the CDR3 is TGTGCCAGCAGCGCTGGGGGGACTAATGAAAAACTGTTTTTT.

The rearrangement links TRBV4-1 to TRBJ2-6; D remains unclear. The CDR3 length is 16 residues. The V end lost 5 bases, the J end lost 0 bases, and 11 bases lay between the germline ends. CDR1 is MGHRA, CDR2 YSYEKL, per germline. CDR3 DNA: TGCGCCAGCAGCAACGGAGTCAACTCTGGGGCCAACGTCCTGACTTTC. Translation gives CASSNGVNSGANVLTF.

DNA for the CDR3: TGTGCCAGCAGCTACAGGGGATGGGGTAATGAAAAACTGTTTTTT. Translated, it gives CASSYRGWGNEKLFF. V is TRBV11-2 and J is TRBJ1-4, with TRBD1 identical over 7 bases. V shed 4 bases and J 4 bases; nucleotides not matched to a gene: 6. CDR1 SGHAT and CDR2 FQNNGV come from the germline V gene. The CDR3 consists of 15 residues. Full variable domain (outside the CDR3, taken from reference TRBV11-2 and TRBJ1-4): EAGVAQSPRYKIIEKRQSVAFWCNPISGHATLYWYQQILGQGPKLLIQFQNNGVVDDSQLPKDRFSAERLKGVDSTLKIQPAKLEDSAVYLCASSYRGWGNEKLFFGSGTQLSVL.

This clone has only a few counts. The rearrangement joins TRBV18 to TRBJ1-5; the match to TRBD1 covers 7 bases. The CDR3 has 13 amino acids. V dropped 6 bases and J dropped 9; count of bases not matched to a gene: 8. Germline V gene sequence: CDR1 KGHSH, CDR2 LQKENI. CDR3 coding DNA: TGTGCCAGCTCCCCCACAGGGGAAGGGCCCCAGCATTTT. It codes for CASSPTGEGPQHF.

The V gene is TRBV3-1 (or the pseudogene TRBV3-2), the J gene TRBJ1-5; D remains unclear. The germline CDR1 and CDR2 sequences are LGHDT and YNNKEL (reference sequence). The V and J ends lost 1 base and 4 bases respectively, with 14 bases between them. The length of the CDR3 is 16 residues. The DNA for the CDR3 is TGTGCCAGCAGCCAAGGGTCGCAGGCGGGGAATCAGCCCCAGCATTTT. It codes for CASSQGSQAGNQPQHF.

The CDR3 sequence is CASSVGPRDYEQYF. The CDR3 DNA sequence: TGTGCCAGCAGCGTAGGTCCCAGGGACTACGAGCAGTACTTC. The chain is built from TRBV9 and TRBJ2-7, with a weak D call TRBD1 (5 bases). Trimming left V 0 bases short and J 3 bases short, with 10 bases between. The length of the CDR3 is 14 residues. From germline, CDR1 is SGDLS and CDR2 YYNGEE.

The genes are TRBV2 and TRBJ1-2; 7 bases agree with TRBD1. Germline CDR1 is SNHLY and CDR2 is FYNNEI. The CDR3 extends over 14 amino acids. With V trimmed by 5 bases and J by 1 base, 4 bases remained unmatched. CDR3: CASSMQGVNYGYTF. CDR3 DNA: TGTGCCAGCAGTATGCAGGGGGTTAACTATGGCTACACCTTC.

The chain carries TRBV2 and TRBJ1-4; D may be TRBD1 (6 bases). With 0 bases removed from V and 7 bases from J, the gap between germline ends came to 9 bases. The CDR3 is 14 amino acids. CDR1 is SNHLY, CDR2 FYNNEI, per germline. Written as DNA, the CDR3 is TGTGCCAGCAGTGAAGCAGGGGGAAGTGAAAAACTGTTTTTT. This translates into CASSEAGGSEKLFF. The full variable domain, with the rest looked up from reference TRBV2 and TRBJ1-4, is EPEVTQTPSHQVTQMGQEVILRCVPISNHLYFYWYRQILGQKVEFLVSFYNNEISEKSEIFDDQFSVERPDGSNFTLKIRSTKLEDSAMYFCASSEAGGSEKLFFGSGTQLSVL.

In nucleotides, the CDR3 is TGTGCCAGCAGTTACTCCGATGGCCCCAGCGGGGCCCAGTACTTC. This translates into CASSYSDGPSGAQYF. This chain joins TRBV6-6 and TRBJ2-5; 7 positions agree with TRBD2. Germline CDR1 MNHNY, CDR2 SVGAGI (reference sequence). V lost 0 bases and J lost 9; bases outside the gene matches: 10. The length of the CDR3 is 15 residues.